Listed below are T cell receptor beta chains from one sample, sequenced in a study of T cell repertoires in cytomegalovirus infection. TCRdb passed the reads through MiXCR, listing each CDR3 protein once. The sample lists approximately 300,000 distinct CDR3 sequences, just under 25% seen once, with about an eighth in the top ten. These receptors have no identified antigens. Here the sequenced sample was cultured PBMCs, taken from culture after CMV antigen stimulation. Every receptor here comes from a human donor in good health (CMV status not recorded). Some clones in this sample may be carry-over from other donors' samples. The CDR3 runs from the conserved cysteine through the conserved F or W. The order of the fields is J gene, V gene, clone size, D gene, CDR3 protein, CDR3 DNA. A D gene is named only where the DNA matches it firmly. Size tells how often a clone was seen (once, few, many) or the class of an expanded clone, and some rows leave it out.

>TRBJ2-1|TRBV11-3|many|TRBD2
CASSPGLPGLAGGLGNEQFF
TGTGCCAGCAGCCCCGGCTTACCGGGACTAGCGGGAGGGCTCGGGAATGAGCAGTTCTTC
>TRBJ1-3|TRBV7-9|-|-
CASSLGDTIYF
TGTGCCAGCAGCTTAGGGGACACCATATATTTT
>TRBJ1-3|TRBV4-1|-|-
CASSQGFAGAGNTIYF
TGCGCCAGCAGCCAAGGATTCGCAGGGGCTGGAAACACCATATATTTT
>TRBJ2-7|TRBV5-4|-|-
CASSLSGSDEQYF
TGTGCCAGCAGCTTGTCGGGTAGCGACGAGCAGTACTTC
>TRBJ2-1|TRBV19|-|TRBD2
CASSPRSGRAYNEQFF
TGTGCCAGTAGTCCCCGTAGCGGGAGGGCTTACAATGAGCAGTTCTTC
>TRBJ1-2|TRBV6-5|few|TRBD1
CASRVGQGNYGYTF
TGTGCCAGCCGGGTAGGACAGGGAAACTATGGCTACACCTTC
>TRBJ2-5|TRBV7-6|-|-
CASSFLPGEETQYF
TGTGCCAGCAGCTTCCTACCGGGAGAAGAGACCCAGTACTTC
>TRBJ1-2|TRBV7-2|few|-
CASIYIQGGLANYGYTF
TGTGCCAGCATCTATATACAGGGAGGCTTGGCTAACTATGGCTACACCTTC
>TRBJ1-2|TRBV4-1|many|-
CASSQETGRANYGYTF
TGCGCCAGCAGCCAAGAGACAGGAAGAGCTAACTATGGCTACACCTTC
>TRBJ1-1|TRBV6-2/TRBV6-3|many|-
CASSYSLNTEAFF
TGTGCCAGCAGTTACAGCCTGAACACTGAAGCTTTCTTT
>TRBJ2-3|TRBV19|-|-
CASSEAPGGDTQYF
TGTGCCAGTAGTGAGGCCCCGGGTGGGGATACGCAGTATTTT
>TRBJ2-5|TRBV7-6|-|-
CASSRRAGQETQYF
TGTGCCAGCAGCCGGAGGGCGGGTCAAGAGACCCAGTACTTC
>TRBJ1-6|TRBV12-3/TRBV12-4|few|-
CASTSNSPLHF
TGTGCCAGCACCAGCAATTCACCCCTCCACTTT
>TRBJ2-3|TRBV7-2|once|-
CASSLRAGLVDTQYF
TGTGCCAGCAGCTTAAGAGCAGGGTTGGTAGATACGCAGTATTTT
>TRBJ1-1|TRBV7-9|-|-
CASSLAGEAFF
TGTGCCAGCAGCTTAGCCGGAGAAGCTTTCTTT
>TRBJ2-1|TRBV6-5|few|TRBD2
CASSYVTSGYNEQFF
TGTGCCAGCAGTTACGTGACTAGCGGTTACAATGAGCAGTTCTTC
>TRBJ1-1|TRBV20-1|-|-
CSARDLGSGPTEAFF
TGCAGTGCTAGAGATCTTGGGTCAGGGCCTACTGAAGCTTTCTTT
>TRBJ2-5|TRBV27|-|TRBD2
CASSGIAGIGKETQYF
TGTGCCAGCAGTGGTATAGCGGGAATAGGGAAGGAGACCCAGTACTTC
>TRBJ2-3|TRBV7-2|few|TRBD2
CASRSDGGVTDTQYF
TGTGCCAGCAGATCGGACGGGGGGGTAACAGATACGCAGTATTTT
>TRBJ2-1|TRBV20-1|many|TRBD1
CSVNPRGKALNEQFF
TGCAGTGTTAACCCCAGGGGGAAGGCTTTGAATGAGCAGTTCTTC
>TRBJ2-5|TRBV5-1|-|TRBD2
CASSPGLAGTETQYF
TGCGCCAGCAGCCCTGGACTAGCGGGAACAGAGACCCAGTACTTC
>TRBJ2-3|TRBV7-2|many|-
CASSPQAGLKNTQYF
TGTGCCAGCAGCCCTCAAGCAGGACTAAAAAATACGCAGTATTTT
>TRBJ1-1|TRBV29-1|few|-
CSVEGGDTEAFF
TGCAGCGTTGAAGGGGGGGACACTGAAGCTTTCTTT
>TRBJ2-7|TRBV4-1|-|-
CASSLLPGPQPLYEQYF
TGCGCCAGCAGCCTACTACCCGGGCCTCAGCCCCTTTACGAGCAGTACTTC
>TRBJ1-5|TRBV19|many|-
CASSIGDAGQPQHF
TGTGCCAGTAGTATAGGTGACGCCGGTCAGCCCCAGCATTTT
>TRBJ2-1|TRBV7-4|-|TRBD2
CASSFGGLAGDYNEQFF
TGTGCCAGCAGCTTTGGGGGACTAGCGGGAGACTACAATGAGCAGTTCTTC
>TRBJ1-2|TRBV19|many|-
CASRYRWGYTF
TGTGCCAGCAGATACAGGTGGGGCTACACCTTC
>TRBJ2-3|TRBV12-5|-|-
CASGSAAETDTQYF
TGTGCTAGTGGTTCGGCGGCGGAGACAGATACGCAGTATTTT
>TRBJ2-1|TRBV6-2/TRBV6-3|many|-
CASREGGGSYNEQFF
TGTGCCAGCAGAGAAGGTGGAGGCTCCTACAATGAGCAGTTCTTC